The clone carrying this T cell receptor (beta chain) was recorded once. Its antigen is unknown. The germline V gene has CDR1 SQVTM and CDR2 ANQGSEA. With V trimmed by 4 bases and J by 2 bases, 2 bases remained unmatched. There are 12 residues in the CDR3. This sample was included in a study of siplizumab effects on memory and regulatory T cells. Sequenced by immunoSEQ multiplex PCR; TCRdb stores in-frame clones only, minus some. The sample holds some 65,000 clones, 88% seen once. Whole-study results and caveats: It was not possible to assign a naive or memory phenotype to roughly 75-95% of proliferating CD4+ or CD8+ clones. Sequences below about 10^-5 frequency were poorly captured. As a result, only a minor fraction of alloreactive clones mapped to unstimulated subsets. Alloreactive sequences traceable to unstimulated CD4+ memory cells declined significantly under siplizumab. Apparently key alloresponse contributors, naive T cells also seemed more diverse than memory cells.

The rearrangement joins TRBV29-1 to TRBJ2-7; TRBD2 aligns across 7 bases. This receptor was identified in a human donor in good health. Sequencing used Tregs sorted from blood. Here the CDR3 DNA reads TGCAGCGTTGGGGGAGGGACCTACGAGCAGTACTTC. Its protein is CSVGGGTYEQYF.